The 21 T cell receptor beta chains below all came from one sample that was sequenced in a study of blood T cell repertoires in COVID-19. TCRdb's copy holds only in-frame clones and misses some; the assay was immunoSEQ multiplex PCR. The data show approximately 97,000 clones, with 80% to 90% seen just once and around 1.9% held by the top ten. The source material was peripheral blood. Receptors were obtained from a man aged 45-60 years with COVID-19, enrolled during active disease.

The chain employs TRBV30 and TRBJ1-3; no clear D gene. The germline V gene has CDR1 GTSNPN and CDR2 SVGIG (reference sequence). The CDR3 sequence is 15 residues long. The ends were cut back, 0 bases at V and 3 bases at J, with 12 bases in the middle. The CDR3 nucleotides read TGTGCCTGGAGTGTTGGAGTTGTTCGTGGAAACACCATATATTTT. Residues: CAWSVGVVRGNTIYF. Variable domain in full (rest from reference TRBV30 and TRBJ1-3): SQTIHQWPATLVQPVGSPLSLECTVEGTSNPNLYWYRQAAGRGLQLLFYSVGIGQISSEVPQNLSASRPQDRQFILSSKKLLLSDSGFYLCAWSVGVVRGNTIYFGEGSWLTVV.

This chain links TRBV2 with TRBJ1-6, with D possibly matching TRBD1 (6 bases). The CDR3 is 16 amino acids. Germline V gene data show CDR1 as SNHLY and CDR2 as FYNNEI. With 2 bases removed from V and 7 bases from J, the gap between germline ends came to 15 bases. CDR3 sequence reads: CASSEQGSFLNSPLHF. The CDR3 bases are TGTGCCAGCAGTGAACAGGGGTCCTTTCTAAATTCACCCCTCCACTTT.

J is TRBJ2-5 and V is TRBV3-1 (or the pseudogene TRBV3-2); perhaps TRBD1 as D (6 bases). V dropped 1 base and J dropped 6 bases, with 18 bases sitting between them. Looked up from germline, CDR1 is LGHDT and CDR2 is YNNKEL (reference sequence). The CDR3 extends over 16 amino acids. CDR3 residues: CASSQGTATPLKTQYF. The DNA for the CDR3 is TGTGCCAGCAGCCAAGGGACAGCGACCCCTCTGAAGACCCAGTACTTC.

This clone was counted a few times. The V gene is TRBV28, the J gene TRBJ1-3; TRBD1 is a possible D gene (6 bases). Deletions cut 0 bases from V and 4 bases from J, with 13 bases between. Germline V lookup: CDR1 MDHEN, CDR2 SYDVKM. This CDR3 region has 16 residues. CDR3 coding DNA: TGTGCCAGCAGTTTATGGGCAGGGGACTACGGAAACACCATATATTTT. Encoded protein: CASSLWAGDYGNTIYF. The whole variable domain, filled in from reference TRBV28 and TRBJ1-3, reads DVKVTQSSRYLVKRTGEKVFLECVQDMDHENMFWYRQDPGLGLRLIYFSYDVKMKEKGDIPEGYSVSREKKERFSLILESASTNQTSMYLCASSLWAGDYGNTIYFGEGSWLTVV.

The chain combines TRBV3-1 (or the pseudogene TRBV3-2) with TRBJ1-1; D possibly corresponds to TRBD1 (5 bases). CDR1 is LGHDT and CDR2 is YNNKEL in the germline V gene (reference sequence). V was cut by 3 bases and J by 0 bases, with 11 bases left in between. The CDR3 has 15 residues. The CDR3 here is CASSHERGVNTEAFF. The CDR3 region has the DNA TGTGCCAGCAGCCACGAGCGGGGGGTGAACACTGAAGCTTTCTTT.

This chain links TRBV7-9 with TRBJ2-7; the D gene is possibly TRBD2 (5 bases). The CDR3 loop spans 12 amino acids. Trimming took 2 bases from V and 6 from J, leaving 8 bases between them. Germline V gives CDR1 SEHNR, CDR2 FQNEAQ (reference sequence). CDR3 DNA: TGTGCCAGCAGCTTATCCGGGATCGAGCAGTACTTC. It codes for CASSLSGIEQYF.

As for this clone: The sample contains more than one DNA sequence encoding this CDR3. The rearrangement links TRBV2 to TRBJ1-6, with TRBD1 identical over 7 bases. The CDR3 totals 12 residues. Per the germline V gene, CDR1 is SNHLY and CDR2 is FYNNEI. V shed 8 bases and J 6 bases; nucleotides not matched to a gene: 1. The CDR3 reads CASRDSNSPLHF. In DNA, the CDR3 is TGTGCCAGCCGGGACAGTAATTCACCCCTCCACTTT.

This clone appeared a single time. V is TRBV2 and J is TRBJ1-3, with TRBD1 matching over 7 bases. There are 13 residues in the CDR3. J was trimmed by 2 bases and V by 10 bases; bases with no gene match: 5. Per the germline V gene, CDR1 is SNHLY and CDR2 is FYNNEI. The CDR3 DNA reads TGTGCCACCCGGGACAGTCCTGGAAACACCATATATTTT. Translating gives CATRDSPGNTIYF.

The V and J genes are TRBV7-9 and TRBJ1-2; 10 positions match TRBD1. The CDR3 extends over 18 amino acids. Germline lookup yields CDR1 SEHNR and CDR2 FQNEAQ (reference sequence). V lost 3 bases and J lost 0; bases outside the gene matches: 10. The CDR3 DNA reads TGTGCCAGCAGCTTTAGTTCCCGGGACAGGGGAGCTAACTATGGCTACACCTTC. Its protein is CASSFSSRDRGANYGYTF.

This clone was detected a few times. The genes are TRBV4-3 and TRBJ1-2; tentative D call: TRBD1 (5 bases). The CDR3 extends over 16 amino acids. Germline loops: CDR1 LGHNA, CDR2 YSLEER. Between the trimmed V and J ends, which lost 0 bases and 4 bases, there was a span of 15 bases. Written as DNA, the CDR3 is TGCGCCAGCAGCCAAGAGTCAAGGGGCTGGGGCTATGGCTACACCTTC. Translated: CASSQESRGWGYGYTF.

The gene calls are TRBV7-9 and TRBJ2-3; TRBD2 matches 9 bases. The CDR3 is 17 residues long. V lost 2 bases to trimming and J lost 1 base; unmatched junction nucleotides: 7. Germline values: CDR1 SEHNR, CDR2 FQNEAQ (reference sequence). For the CDR3, the DNA is TGTGCCAGCAGCTTATGGGCGCGGACTAGCGGCACAGATACGCAGTATTTT. It encodes CASSLWARTSGTDTQYF.

V is TRBV6-5 and J is TRBJ1-2; TRBD1 aligns across 8 bases. This CDR3 is built from 15 residues. V gave up 4 bases and J gave up 3 bases; unmatched junction bases: 7. Germline CDR1 and CDR2: MNHEY and SVGAGI. The CDR3: CASSSSGTGDYGYTF. Written as DNA, the CDR3 is TGTGCCAGCAGTTCCTCCGGGACAGGTGACTATGGCTACACCTTC.

The rearrangement joins TRBV29-1 to TRBJ2-7, with 8 bases aligning to TRBD1. V gave up 6 bases and J gave up 4 bases; unmatched junction bases: 5. Germline V gene sequence: CDR1 SQVTM, CDR2 ANQGSEA. The CDR3 contains 12 residues. The CDR3 protein is CSVAQGAYEQYF. The CDR3 DNA follows: TGCAGCGTAGCCCAGGGGGCTTACGAGCAGTACTTC.

The CDR3 reads CASSWASGLQETQYF. The CDR3 DNA follows: TGTGCCAGCAGTTGGGCTAGCGGGCTCCAAGAGACCCAGTACTTC. The J gene is TRBJ2-5, the V gene TRBV9; TRBD2 aligns across 8 bases. V lost 5 bases, J lost 1 base, and 7 bases stayed unmatched. The CDR3 has 15 amino acids. Germline V gene lookup returns CDR1 SGDLS and CDR2 YYNGEE.

This chain links TRBV12-3 or TRBV12-4 with TRBJ2-1, with D maybe TRBD1 (6 bases). V lost 6 bases and J lost 13, with 13 bases in between. The CDR3 runs to 11 residues. CDR3: CASSTGLGQFF. In DNA form, the CDR3 reads TGTGCCAGCAGCACAGGGTTAGGTCAGTTCTTC.

The chain has TRBV27 and TRBJ1-2, with D possibly TRBD1 on 5 matching bases. Trimming took 6 bases from V and 8 from J, leaving 22 bases between them. The CDR3 consists of 15 residues. Germline CDR1 MNHEY, CDR2 SMNVEV (reference sequence). CDR3 residues: CASSASGGRTWGYTF. In nucleotides, the CDR3 is TGTGCCAGCAGCGCCTCCGGTGGGCGGACATGGGGCTACACCTTC.

The chain couples TRBV5-8 to TRBJ2-7; 9 nucleotides match TRBD1. Unmatched junction bases numbered 10, after V lost 0 bases and J lost 6 bases. The CDR3 totals 16 residues. In germline, CDR1 is SGHTS, CDR2 YDEGEE. The DNA for the CDR3 is TGTGCCAGCAGCTTGGGCATTACCGGGACAGGGAGCGAGCAGTACTTC. The encoded protein is CASSLGITGTGSEQYF.

The chain uses TRBV9 and TRBJ2-7, with 7 bases identical to TRBD1. This CDR3 is built from 16 residues. CDR1 and CDR2 (germline): SGDLS, YYNGEE. V lost 2 bases, J lost 3 bases, and 11 bases stayed unmatched. CDR3 coding DNA: TGTGCCAGCAGCGTGGGGGACAGCCTTTTGAACTACGAGCAGTACTTC. This gives the protein CASSVGDSLLNYEQYF.

The gene calls are TRBV5-5 and TRBJ1-4, with 9 bases matching TRBD1. The CDR3 is 14 residues long. Germline V gives CDR1 SGHKS, CDR2 YYEKEE (reference sequence). V trimming: 5 bases; J trimming: 3 bases; junction bases outside the gene matches: 2. The CDR3 protein is CASSWTGANEKLFF. The CDR3 coding sequence is TGTGCCAGCAGTTGGACAGGGGCTAATGAAAAACTGTTTTTT.

This chain connects TRBV7-2 to TRBJ1-1; TRBD1 matches 9 bases. The germline V gene encodes CDR1 SGHTA and CDR2 FQGNSA. The ends lost 5 bases at V and 7 bases at J; junction bases unmatched: 8. CDR3 length equals 14 residues. The CDR3: CASSVTGGRDEAFF. CDR3 in DNA: TGTGCCAGCAGCGTAACAGGGGGCAGGGATGAAGCTTTCTTT.

CDR3 DNA: TGTGCCAGTAGGGCGAGTCTGGGGGCTTCTTTACATTCACCCCTCCACTTT. Translation gives CASRASLGASLHSPLHF. The rearrangement uses TRBV19 and TRBJ1-6, with a tentative D call TRBD1 (6 bases). Per the germline V gene, CDR1 is LNHDA and CDR2 is SQIVND (reference sequence). This CDR3 spans 17 amino acids. Trimming removed 6 bases at V and 8 bases at J, with 23 bases between.